Presented here are 27 T cell receptor beta chains from one specimen sequenced in a study of human T cells and chemical hapten exposure. One entry per CDR3 protein results from TCRdb running MiXCR on the RACE reads. Here the sample spans more than 70,000 distinct CDR3 sequences, roughly 10% being singletons. The time point: patch test 2, 6 weeks after DPC sensitization. Sample treatment: therapeutic diphenylcyclopropenone sensitization with weekly scalp DPC. The sequenced sample was whole blood, obtained in connection with sensitization to the hapten diphenylcyclopropenone (DPC). The receptors shown here come from a man in his late teens or twenties with alopecia areata. Some clones in this sample may be carry-over from other donors' samples.

This clonotype was seen a handful of times. This chain uses TRBV18 with TRBJ1-4, with a possible D match to TRBD1 (5 bases). Germline lookup yields CDR1 KGHSH and CDR2 LQKENI. The germline V and J ends were trimmed by 3 bases and 5 bases, with 13 bases remaining between them. The CDR3 totals 15 residues. The CDR3 loop is CASSPRRDLNEKLFF. Written as DNA, the CDR3 is TGTGCCAGCTCACCCCGTAGGGACCTCAATGAAAAACTGTTTTTT.

This clonotype was picked up many times. The CDR3 DNA is TGCGCCAGCAGCCAAGAGATCGAGACGGGGGGGATTGGGTACAATGAGCAGTTCTTC. The encoded protein is CASSQEIETGGIGYNEQFF. The V and J genes are TRBV4-3 and TRBJ2-1; 8 bases are shared with TRBD2. The length of the CDR3 is 19 residues. Germline V lookup: CDR1 LGHNA, CDR2 YSLEER. V was pared by 0 bases and J by 4 bases, with 14 bases of the junction left unmatched.

The genes are TRBV7-6 and TRBJ2-5; 9 bases align to TRBD1. The junction had 5 bases not matched to a gene; V was cut back by 6 bases and J by 0 bases. Germline V gene lookup returns CDR1 SGHVS and CDR2 FNYEAQ. The CDR3 length is 15 residues. Written as DNA, the CDR3 is TGTGCCAGCAGGTTTGGGACAGGGCACCAAGAGACCCAGTACTTC. Protein sequence: CASRFGTGHQETQYF.

This clonotype was detected a few times. This chain links TRBV5-1 with TRBJ1-2; unclear D gene. CDR1 and CDR2 from the germline V gene are SGHRS and YFSETQ. The CDR3 is 11 amino acids. V was pared by 0 bases and J by 8 bases, with 5 bases between. The CDR3 nucleotides read TGCGCCAGCAGCTTGGGACAAGGCTACACCTTC. As protein: CASSLGQGYTF. Together with reference TRBV5-1 and TRBJ1-2, the CDR3 gives the full variable domain: KAGVTQTPRYLIKTRGQQVTLSCSPISGHRSVSWYQQTPGQGLQFLFEYFSETQRNKGNFPGRFSGRQFSNSRSEMNVSTLELGDSALYLCASSLGQGYTFGSGTRLTVV.

J is TRBJ1-1 and V is TRBV20-1, with 7 bases aligning to TRBD1. The CDR3 runs 15 residues. V shed 0 bases, J shed 6 bases, and the junction held 10 bases outside the gene matches. Germline loops: CDR1 DFQATT, CDR2 SNEGSKA (reference sequence). The CDR3 loop is CSARDLKGAVPEAFF. CDR3 DNA sequence: TGCAGTGCTAGAGACTTAAAGGGGGCTGTGCCTGAAGCTTTCTTT.

This clonotype was counted many times. This sequence joins TRBV13 and TRBJ1-2; no firm D call. Germline loops: CDR1 PRHDT, CDR2 FYEKMQ (reference sequence). The CDR3 spans 14 residues. Trimming removed 3 bases at V and 1 base at J, with 9 bases between. CDR3 in amino acids: CASSLRRINYGYTF. For the CDR3, the DNA is TGTGCCAGCAGCTTGCGGCGGATTAACTATGGCTACACCTTC. Full variable domain (rest looked up from reference TRBV13 and TRBJ1-2): AAGVIQSPRHLIKEKRETATLKCYPIPRHDTVYWYQQGPGQDPQFLISFYEKMQSDKGSIPDRFSAQQFSDYHSELNMSSLELGDSALYFCASSLRRINYGYTFGSGTRLTVV.

This clonotype has a handful of counts. The chain uses TRBV10-3 and TRBJ1-1; D unresolved. This CDR3 has 13 amino acids. CDR1 and CDR2 from the germline V gene are ENHRY and SYGVKD. Between the trimmed V and J ends, which lost 4 bases and 1 base, there was a span of 7 bases. The CDR3 bases are TGTGCCATCAGTGGACGGGGGAACACTGAAGCTTTCTTT. This encodes CAISGRGNTEAFF.

The rearrangement uses TRBV10-1 and TRBJ2-3; D is uncertain. The V and J ends lost 4 bases and 5 bases respectively, with 7 bases between them. Germline V gene lookup returns CDR1 WNHNN and CDR2 SYGVQD (reference sequence). The CDR3 is made up of 12 amino acids. The CDR3 loop is CASSALGDTQYF. As DNA, the CDR3 is TGCGCCAGCAGTGCCCTGGGAGATACGCAGTATTTT.

The CDR3, as DNA: TGCAGTGCTAGAGATATACAGGGGGAAAGGAACACTGAAGCTTTCTTT. Translating gives CSARDIQGERNTEAFF. The genes are TRBV20-1 and TRBJ1-1, with TRBD1 matching over 8 bases. The CDR3 runs to 16 residues. Germline-derived CDR1 and CDR2 are DFQATT and SNEGSKA (reference sequence). Trimming cost V 0 bases and J 1 base; bases outside gene matches: 7.

The sample holds many counts of this clonotype. The chain employs TRBV7-9 and TRBJ1-1; a possible D gene is TRBD1 (6 bases). This CDR3 has 15 amino acids. V lost 3 bases, J lost 0 bases, and 11 bases lay in between. CDR1 and CDR2 (germline): SEHNR, FQNEAQ (reference sequence). CDR3 nucleotide sequence: TGTGCCAGCAGCTTCCAGGGGAAGATGAACACTGAAGCTTTCTTT. This translates into CASSFQGKMNTEAFF.

V usage is TRBV9 and J usage is TRBJ2-1; D call uncertain. Germline V gene data show CDR1 as SGDLS and CDR2 as YYNGEE. The CDR3 sequence is 13 residues long. V lost 4 bases and J 8 bases, leaving 13 bases between the germline ends. Here the CDR3 DNA reads TGTGCCAGCAGCTCCCATCGGAGTTATGAGCAGTTCTTC. Amino acid sequence: CASSSHRSYEQFF.

The V call is TRBV29-1, the J call TRBJ2-2, with 9 nucleotides matching TRBD1. From germline, CDR1 is SQVTM and CDR2 ANQGSEA. The CDR3 consists of 14 residues. J gave up 0 bases and V 6 bases, and 2 bases lay outside the gene matches. CDR3 sequence (DNA): TGCAGCGTCACAGGGGGCGCGAACACCGGGGAGCTGTTTTTT. Translation: CSVTGGANTGELFF.

This clonotype has at least ten counts. The junction and the germline gene differ at one end; a read error may be behind it. The V and J genes are TRBV5-4 and TRBJ2-6; D possibly uses TRBD1 or TRBD2 (5 bases each). CDR1 SGHNT and CDR2 YYREEE come from the germline V gene (reference sequence). The CDR3 loop spans 16 amino acids. The DNA of the CDR3 is TGTGCCAGCAGTTTGGGACCGCCTTCTGGGGCCAACGTCCTGACTTTC. Protein product: CASSLGPPSGANVLTF.

There are many counts of this clonotype. This chain connects TRBV6-2 or TRBV6-3 to TRBJ1-1; 7 bases fit TRBD1. The V gene's germline CDR1 is MNHEY and CDR2 SVGEGT. There are 12 residues in the CDR3. J was trimmed by 5 bases and V by 6 bases; bases with no gene match: 3. CDR3 DNA sequence: TGTGCCAGCAGGACAGGGTTTACTGAAGCTTTCTTT. It codes for CASRTGFTEAFF.

This clonotype was picked up many times. This chain connects TRBV11-2 to TRBJ2-5, with 8 bases identical to TRBD1. V was pared by 3 bases and J by 5 bases, with 8 bases of the junction left unmatched. The CDR3 length is 15 residues. CDR1 and CDR2 from the germline V gene are SGHAT and FQNNGV. The CDR3 sequence: CASSLAGTGLETQYF. The CDR3 DNA sequence: TGTGCCAGCAGCTTGGCCGGGACAGGCCTTGAGACCCAGTACTTC.

This clonotype was detected many times. This CDR3 reads CASSIGRTNTGELFF. DNA for the CDR3: TGTGCCAGCAGCATAGGACGGACGAACACCGGGGAGCTGTTTTTT. The rearrangement uses TRBV11-3 and TRBJ2-2, with D unresolved. The germline V gene has CDR1 SGHNT and CDR2 YENEEA. With 5 bases removed from V and 0 bases from J, the gap between germline ends came to 10 bases. This CDR3 spans 15 amino acids.

The chain is built from TRBV2 and TRBJ2-2; D unclear. CDR3 length equals 12 residues. The V gene's germline CDR1 is SNHLY and CDR2 FYNNEI. Deletions cut 3 bases from V and 2 bases from J, with 1 base between. Here the CDR3 reads CASSDNTGELFF. The CDR3 coding sequence is TGTGCCAGCAGTGATAACACCGGGGAGCTGTTTTTT.

This clonotype has at least ten counts. This chain uses TRBV29-1 with TRBJ2-7, with 9 nucleotides matching TRBD2. This CDR3 is built from 12 residues. Looked up from germline, CDR1 is SQVTM and CDR2 is ANQGSEA. V lost 7 bases, J lost 2 bases, and 3 bases stayed unmatched. The CDR3 protein is CSARTSAYEQYF. CDR3 DNA sequence: TGCAGCGCTCGGACTAGCGCCTACGAGCAGTACTTC.

The chain recombines TRBV20-1 with TRBJ1-1; no firm D call. The CDR3 is 14 amino acids. The germline V gene has CDR1 DFQATT and CDR2 SNEGSKA (reference sequence). The V end was cut by 3 bases, the J end by 3 bases, with 14 bases between. CDR3 region: CSASPRSYYTEAFF. The CDR3 DNA reads as TGCAGTGCTAGTCCCCGGTCCTACTACACTGAAGCTTTCTTT.

The rearrangement links TRBV9 to TRBJ1-6, with 7 bases lining up with TRBD1. The CDR3 totals 14 residues. Germline CDR1 and CDR2: SGDLS and YYNGEE. V was clipped by 6 bases and J by 7 bases; unmatched bases: 7. CDR3 residues: CASTRTGQNSPLHF. Here the CDR3 DNA reads TGTGCCAGCACCAGGACAGGACAGAATTCACCCCTCCACTTT. Looking up the rest from reference TRBV9 and TRBJ1-6 gives the full variable domain: DSGVTQTPKHLITATGQRVTLRCSPRSGDLSVYWYQQSLDQGLQFLIQYYNGEERAKGNILERFSAQQFPDLHSELNLSSLELGDSALYFCASTRTGQNSPLHFGNGTRLTVT.

Here the CDR3 reads CSASLAGKSASPLHF. CDR3 DNA sequence: TGCAGTGCCAGTCTGGCCGGCAAGTCGGCCTCACCCCTCCACTTT. The genes are TRBV20-1 and TRBJ1-6; D is ambiguous. V lost 6 bases, J lost 10 bases, and 22 bases lay in between. CDR3 length: 15 residues. The germline CDR1 and CDR2 sequences are DFQATT and SNEGSKA (reference sequence).

The V gene is TRBV20-1, the J gene TRBJ2-4, with D unresolved. CDR1 and CDR2 (germline): DFQATT, SNEGSKA (reference sequence). V lost 4 bases and J 0 bases, leaving 7 bases between the germline ends. This CDR3 is 13 amino acids long. CDR3 DNA sequence: TGCAGTGCTATTGTGCTAGCCAAAAACATTCAGTACTTC. It yields the protein CSAIVLAKNIQYF.

This clonotype was recorded at least ten times. The genes are TRBV28 and TRBJ2-5; D is unresolved. CDR1 MDHEN and CDR2 SYDVKM come from the germline V gene. V lost 6 bases and J lost 6, with 20 bases in between. The CDR3 is 15 residues long. CDR3 protein: CASSTGRVANQTQYF. The CDR3 bases are TGTGCCAGCAGCACCGGCCGAGTAGCAAACCAGACCCAGTACTTC.

The chain's CDR3 is CASSLVVPEYYGYTF. The DNA of the CDR3 is TGTGCCAGCAGCTTAGTTGTCCCCGAATACTATGGCTACACCTTC. This rearrangement joins TRBV7-2 to TRBJ1-2; no definite D call. V lost 1 base and J 3 bases, leaving 12 bases between the germline ends. Germline V gene sequence: CDR1 SGHTA, CDR2 FQGNSA. This CDR3 region has 15 residues.

Only one count was recorded for this clonotype. This chain links TRBV2 with TRBJ2-7, with 11 bases aligning to TRBD1. Germline values: CDR1 SNHLY, CDR2 FYNNEI. This CDR3 has 15 amino acids. CDR3 coding DNA: TGTGCCAGCGAAGGGACAGGGGGTTTTTCCTCCGAGCAGTACGTC. Translated, it gives CASEGTGGFSSEQYV.

This clonotype was counted between two and nine times. The rearrangement joins TRBV20-1 to TRBJ1-5; perhaps TRBD1 as D (6 bases). Trimming pared 0 bases from V and 5 bases from J, leaving 17 bases between. The CDR3 has 16 amino acids. Germline V lookup: CDR1 DFQATT, CDR2 SNEGSKA (reference sequence). The CDR3 is CSAREGGGEVDQPQHF. The CDR3 DNA reads TGCAGTGCTAGAGAAGGGGGAGGGGAGGTCGATCAGCCCCAGCATTTT.

This clonotype was observed at least ten times. The V and J genes are TRBV7-9 and TRBJ2-3; D not resolved. Deletions cut 4 bases from V and 1 base from J, with 15 bases between. CDR1 is SEHNR and CDR2 is FQNEAQ in the germline V gene (reference sequence). This CDR3 has 16 residues. The CDR3 sequence: CASSSKPGRRTDTQYF. The CDR3 DNA reads TGTGCCAGCAGCTCGAAACCCGGACGGCGCACAGATACGCAGTATTTT.